These 11 T cell receptor beta chains originate from one sample sequenced in a study of OX40 agonist ivuxolimab in advanced cancers. Some clones are missing from TCRdb's copy, which holds only in-frame ones; the method was immunoSEQ multiplex PCR. The data contain 55,000 to 65,000 clones, just under 90% of them seen just once; the ten biggest clones take up 1.5% to 2%. The sequencing used CD4+ or CD8+ T cells sorted from blood, collected in a trial of the OX40 agonist ivuxolimab. The receptors derive from an adult with an advanced solid tumor such as melanoma, head and neck, liver or kidney cancer.

The rearrangement links TRBV6-1 to TRBJ2-1; a weak D match, TRBD2 (7 bases). The CDR3 loop spans 15 amino acids. V was trimmed by 1 base and J by 5 bases, leaving 12 bases between them. Germline V CDR1 and CDR2: MNHNS, SASEGT. CDR3 coding DNA: TGTGCCAGCAGTGAAGAGGGGGGGAAACACAATGAGCAGTTCTTC. Translated, it gives CASSEEGGKHNEQFF.

This sequence joins TRBV29-1 and TRBJ2-1, with a weak D call TRBD1 (5 bases). With 2 bases removed from V and 7 bases from J, the gap between germline ends came to 9 bases. CDR3 length equals 12 residues. Germline V gives CDR1 SQVTM, CDR2 ANQGSEA. The CDR3 DNA reads TGCAGCGTTGAAAATCAGGGTAATGAGCAGTTCTTC. Its translation: CSVENQGNEQFF.

This chain connects TRBV28 to TRBJ1-5; 8 bases line up with TRBD1. Germline V lookup: CDR1 MDHEN, CDR2 SYDVKM. The V and J ends lost 6 bases and 5 bases, in that order; junction bases with no gene match: 6. The CDR3 has 14 amino acids. The CDR3 sequence is CASRPAGGYQPQHF. CDR3 nucleotides: TGTGCCAGCAGACCGGCAGGGGGCTATCAGCCCCAGCATTTT.

The count of this clone is one. The V call is TRBV2, the J call TRBJ2-7; D might be TRBD1 (6 bases). V shed 4 bases and J shed 6 bases, with 16 bases lying between them. The germline gives CDR1 SNHLY, CDR2 FYNNEI. The CDR3 covers 14 residues. The CDR3 sequence is CASSVLAGVGEQYF. In DNA form, the CDR3 reads TGTGCCAGCAGTGTCTTGGCAGGGGTGGGCGAGCAGTACTTC.

This CDR3 reads CASSYSGRGAGELFF. In DNA form, the CDR3 reads TGTGCCAGCAGCTATAGCGGGAGAGGGGCCGGGGAGCTGTTTTTT. V is TRBV5-4 and J is TRBJ2-2; 9 positions agree with TRBD2. Trimming cost V 3 bases and J 6 bases; bases outside gene matches: 6. This CDR3 has 15 residues. Germline V gene data show CDR1 as SGHNT and CDR2 as YYREEE (reference sequence). Looking up the rest from reference TRBV5-4 and TRBJ2-2 gives the full variable domain: ETGVTQSPTHLIKTRGQQVTLRCSSQSGHNTVSWYQQALGQGPQFIFQYYREEENGRGNFPPRFSGLQFPNYSSELNVNALELDDSALYLCASSYSGRGAGELFFGEGSRLTVL.

V is TRBV18 and J is TRBJ1-1; tentatively, D is TRBD1 (6 bases). This CDR3 region has 12 residues. The germline V and J ends were trimmed by 8 bases and 3 bases, with 10 bases remaining between them. CDR1 is KGHSH and CDR2 is LQKENI in the germline V gene. CDR3 amino acids: CASRGADTEAFF. As DNA, the CDR3 is TGTGCCAGCCGGGGGGCCGACACTGAAGCTTTCTTT.

The rearrangement uses TRBV6-4 and TRBJ2-1, with D possibly TRBD1 on 5 matching bases. Germline CDR1 and CDR2: MRHNA and SNTAGT. The CDR3 covers 13 residues. V was pared by 4 bases and J by 7 bases, with 11 bases between. CDR3 loop: CASSGVAGNEQFF. For the CDR3, the DNA is TGTGCCAGCAGTGGGGTCGCAGGGAATGAGCAGTTCTTC.

The CDR3, as DNA: TGTGCCAGCGCCTCGACGGTTCGCTACGAGCAGTACTTC. Translating gives CASASTVRYEQYF. The chain is built from TRBV5-5 and TRBJ2-7, with no clear D. CDR3 length: 13 amino acids. V dropped 7 bases and J dropped 3 bases, with 14 bases sitting between them. Looked up from germline, CDR1 is SGHKS and CDR2 is YYEKEE (reference sequence). Drawing the rest from reference TRBV5-5 and TRBJ2-7, the complete variable domain is DAGVTQSPTHLIKTRGQQVTLRCSPISGHKSVSWYQQVLGQGPQFIFQYYEKEERGRGNFPDRFSARQFPNYSSELNVNALLLGDSALYLCASASTVRYEQYFGPGTRLTVT.

In this sample, this clone turned up a few times. For the CDR3, the DNA is TGTGCCAGTATGCCACAATTTAGCAATCAGCCCCAGCATTTT. Amino acids: CASMPQFSNQPQHF. This chain connects TRBV19 to TRBJ1-5; D gene unclear. V was shortened by 7 bases and J by 0 bases, with 10 bases between the two germline ends. The CDR3 covers 14 residues. CDR1 LNHDA and CDR2 SQIVND come from the germline V gene (reference sequence). The variable domain in full, with the rest retrieved from reference TRBV19 and TRBJ1-5, is DGGITQSPKYLFRKEGQNVTLSCEQNLNHDAMYWYRQDPGQGLRLIYYSQIVNDFQKGDIAEGYSVSREKKESFPLTVTSAQKNPTAFYLCASMPQFSNQPQHFGDGTRLSIL.

The V gene is TRBV7-2, the J gene TRBJ2-7; 7 bases fit TRBD2. This CDR3 contains 16 residues. The V segment lost 1 base and the J segment 2 bases; nucleotides outside the gene matches: 8. Looked up from germline, CDR1 is SGHTA and CDR2 is FQGNSA. The CDR3 protein is CASSLGGTMPTYEQYF. The CDR3 DNA reads as TGTGCCAGCAGCTTAGGGGGGACTATGCCGACCTACGAGCAGTACTTC. The whole variable domain, filled in from reference TRBV7-2 and TRBJ2-7, reads GAGVSQSPSNKVTEKGKDVELRCDPISGHTALYWYRQSLGQGLEFLIYFQGNSAPDKSGLPSDRFSAERTGGSVSTLTIQRTQQEDSAVYLCASSLGGTMPTYEQYFGPGTRLTVT.

The chain combines TRBV6-5 with TRBJ1-3; tentative D call: TRBD1 (5 bases). V lost 6 bases, J lost 7 bases, and 13 bases lay in between. The CDR3 extends over 13 amino acids. Germline-derived CDR1 and CDR2 are MNHEY and SVGAGI. DNA for the CDR3: TGTGCCAGCAGCCAGGGACCGGCCAACACCATATATTTT. It codes for CASSQGPANTIYF.